Below are 4 T cell receptor beta chains sequenced from a single sample in a study of T cell responses to AZD1222 COVID-19 vaccine. The table came from immunoSEQ multiplex PCR; TCRdb's copy has only in-frame clones and leaves some out. The data show around 99,000 clones, with about 90% seen just once and 4.5% to 5.5% held by the top ten. Sample: peripheral blood, taken on day 0 of AZD1222 vaccination. The receptors derive from an adult in good health.

The chain links TRBV6-5 to TRBJ2-2; D remains unclear. The V end lost 0 bases, the J end lost 0 bases, and 8 bases lay between the germline ends. CDR3 length equals 16 residues. Germline V CDR1 and CDR2: MNHEY, SVGAGI. CDR3 DNA: TGTGCCAGCAGTTACTCCGGACGGACGAACACCGGGGAGCTGTTTTTT. Encoded protein: CASSYSGRTNTGELFF.

This clone was observed a handful of times. The rearrangement joins TRBV5-6 to TRBJ1-5; the D is unclear. Trimming removed 0 bases from V and 9 bases from J, with 10 bases in between. Germline CDR1 reads SGHDT; CDR2 reads YYEEEE. This CDR3 comprises 13 residues. Written as DNA, the CDR3 is TGTGCCAGCAGCTTGGGCCCGATGAGGCCCCAGCATTTT. Translating it yields CASSLGPMRPQHF. Full variable domain (missing parts from reference TRBV5-6 and TRBJ1-5): DAGVTQSPTHLIKTRGQQVTLRCSPKSGHDTVSWYQQALGQGPQFIFQYYEEEERQRGNFPDRFSGHQFPNYSSELNVNALLLGDSALYLCASSLGPMRPQHFGDGTRLSIL.

This clone came up once. The chain joins TRBV9 to TRBJ2-1, with D possibly being TRBD2 (6 bases). Germline-derived CDR1 and CDR2 are SGDLS and YYNGEE. This CDR3 has 16 amino acids. Trimming stripped 4 bases from V and 2 bases from J, with 16 bases between. Written as DNA, the CDR3 is TGTGCCAGCAGCTTCACTGGGGGGAGAACCTACAATGAGCAGTTCTTC. This codes for CASSFTGGRTYNEQFF. Full variable domain (rest looked up from reference TRBV9 and TRBJ2-1): DSGVTQTPKHLITATGQRVTLRCSPRSGDLSVYWYQQSLDQGLQFLIQYYNGEERAKGNILERFSAQQFPDLHSELNLSSLELGDSALYFCASSFTGGRTYNEQFFGPGTRLTVL.

The chain recombines TRBV12-3 or TRBV12-4 with TRBJ2-7, with D possibly TRBD2 on 5 matching bases. V shed 0 bases and J shed 12 bases, with 15 bases lying between them. This CDR3 has 13 amino acids. CDR3 loop: CASSLAEALDPYF. The CDR3 DNA sequence: TGTGCCAGCAGTTTAGCGGAGGCACTAGACCCGTACTTC.